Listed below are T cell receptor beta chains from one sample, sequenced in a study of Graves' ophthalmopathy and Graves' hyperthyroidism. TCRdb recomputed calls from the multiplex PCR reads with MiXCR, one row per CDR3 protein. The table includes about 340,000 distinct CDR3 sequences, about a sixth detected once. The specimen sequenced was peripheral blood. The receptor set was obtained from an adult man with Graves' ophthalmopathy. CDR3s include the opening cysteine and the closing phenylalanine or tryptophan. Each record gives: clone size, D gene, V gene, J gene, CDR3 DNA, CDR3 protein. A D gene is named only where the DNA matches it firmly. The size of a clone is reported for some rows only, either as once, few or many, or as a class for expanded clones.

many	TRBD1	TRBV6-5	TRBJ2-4	TGTGCCAGCAGTTTAGGACAGGGAATAACCAAAAACATTCAGTACTTC	CASSLGQGITKNIQYF
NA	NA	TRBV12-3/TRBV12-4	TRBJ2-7	TGTGCCAGCAGTTTCGGGGTAGGGCTTCTCTACGAGCAGTACTTC	CASSFGVGLLYEQYF
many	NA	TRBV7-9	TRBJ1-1	TGTGCCAGCAGCGTCTCGTGGGAAGGTGAAGCTTTCTTT	CASSVSWEGEAFF
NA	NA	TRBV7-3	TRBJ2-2	TGTGCCAGCAGCTTAATTGGGGGATCCGGGGAGCTGTTTTTT	CASSLIGGSGELFF
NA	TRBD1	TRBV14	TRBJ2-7	TGTGCCAGCAGCCAGAGACAGGGTGGGGACGAGCAGTACTTC	CASSQRQGGDEQYF
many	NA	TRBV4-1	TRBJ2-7	TGCGCCAGCAGCCAACAACAGGGCTCCTACGAGCAGTACTTC	CASSQQQGSYEQYF
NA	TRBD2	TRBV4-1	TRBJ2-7	TGCGCCAGCAGCCAGGCCGGACGGGGGGGCTACGAGCAGTACTTC	CASSQAGRGGYEQYF
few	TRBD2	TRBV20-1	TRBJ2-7	TGCAGTGCAAATCCGGGACTAGCGGGGTTAATTTCGGGTGAGCAGTACTTC	CSANPGLAGLISGEQYF
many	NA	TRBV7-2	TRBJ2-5	TGTGCCAGCAGCTCCGGGACGTGGGAGACCCAGTACTTC	CASSSGTWETQYF
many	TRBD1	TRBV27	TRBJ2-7	TGTGCCAGCAGTTTCGGACAGGCACCCTACGAGCAGTACTTC	CASSFGQAPYEQYF
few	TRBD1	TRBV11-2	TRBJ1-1	TGTGCCAGCAGCATATCCGTGACAGGGAATACTGAAGCTTCCTTT	CASSISVTGNTEASF
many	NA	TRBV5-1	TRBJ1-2	TGCGCCAGCAGCATGGGGGTCGACGGCGGGGGCTACACCTTC	CASSMGVDGGGYTF
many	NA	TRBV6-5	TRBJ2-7	TGTGCCAGCAGTTACTCGAGATCGAGAAACTACGAGCAGTACTTC	CASSYSRSRNYEQYF
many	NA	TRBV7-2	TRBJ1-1	TGTGCCAGCAGCTTAGCACAGGGTGAGAGTATAAAGACCACTGAAGCTTTCTTT	CASSLAQGESIKTTEAFF
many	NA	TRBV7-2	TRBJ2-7	TGTGCCAGCAGCTTAGACTACAGCAACTACGAGCAGTACTTC	CASSLDYSNYEQYF
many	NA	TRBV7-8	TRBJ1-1	TGTGCCAGCAGCTTGGCTGACACCCTCTTGAACACTGAAGCTTTCTTT	CASSLADTLLNTEAFF
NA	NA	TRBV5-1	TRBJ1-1	TGCGCCAGCAGCCTCGGTGGGGGTTGGAACACTGAAGCTTTCTTT	CASSLGGGWNTEAFF
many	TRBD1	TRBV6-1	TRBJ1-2	TGTGCCAGCAGTGGGACAGGGGTTGGAGGCTACACCTTC	CASSGTGVGGYTF
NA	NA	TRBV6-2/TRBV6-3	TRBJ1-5	TGTGCCAGCAGCTACGTAGGAAGGGCCAATCAGCCCCAGCATTTT	CASSYVGRANQPQHF
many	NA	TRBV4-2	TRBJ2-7	TGTGCCAGCAGCCCATCCCCAGAATACGAGCAGTACTTC	CASSPSPEYEQYF
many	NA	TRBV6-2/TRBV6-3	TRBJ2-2	TGTGCCAGCAGAGTCACGACCACCGGGGAGCTGTTTTTT	CASRVTTTGELFF
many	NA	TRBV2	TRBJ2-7	TGTGCCAGCAAAAAGCCTAGCTCCTACGAGCAGTACTTC	CASKKPSSYEQYF
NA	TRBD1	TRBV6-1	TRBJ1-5	TGTGCCAGCAGCGACGGGACAGGAGGTCAGCCCCAGCATTTT	CASSDGTGGQPQHF